This T cell receptor (beta chain) originates from a study of response to subunit inactivated influenza vaccine. The CDR3 contains 17 residues. Germline assignment: CDR1 SGHRS and CDR2 YFSETQ. Trimming removed 0 bases from V and 0 bases from J, with 13 bases in between. TCRdb reprocessed the RT-PCR reads via MiXCR and lists one record per CDR3 protein. The sample consists of roughly 500,000 distinct CDR3 sequences, approximately 20% of them appearing once. These data were also filed under a second study, of T cells expressing NK-cell markers. As that study records: A 5'RACE template switching approach incorporating UMIs was used to make TCR beta cDNA. Each of several donors carried dominant NKG2C+ clonotypes accounting for about 1.0-7.0% of CD8+ T cells. A few of the donors also had these clonotypes leading their CD3+CD56-NKG2C+ fraction. HCMV specificity of the expanded NKG2C+ T cell clones was not established.

This TCR was sampled from a man aged 50-59 years who received an inactivated influenza vaccine. The rearrangement uses TRBV5-1 and TRBJ1-3; D is unclear. Specimen: CD4+ T cells sorted from PBMCs, collected approximately 13 days after vaccination. The CDR3 DNA follows: TGCGCCAGCAGCTTGGAATGGGTCGGCAGCTCTGGAAACACCATATATTTT. This translates into CASSLEWVGSSGNTIYF.